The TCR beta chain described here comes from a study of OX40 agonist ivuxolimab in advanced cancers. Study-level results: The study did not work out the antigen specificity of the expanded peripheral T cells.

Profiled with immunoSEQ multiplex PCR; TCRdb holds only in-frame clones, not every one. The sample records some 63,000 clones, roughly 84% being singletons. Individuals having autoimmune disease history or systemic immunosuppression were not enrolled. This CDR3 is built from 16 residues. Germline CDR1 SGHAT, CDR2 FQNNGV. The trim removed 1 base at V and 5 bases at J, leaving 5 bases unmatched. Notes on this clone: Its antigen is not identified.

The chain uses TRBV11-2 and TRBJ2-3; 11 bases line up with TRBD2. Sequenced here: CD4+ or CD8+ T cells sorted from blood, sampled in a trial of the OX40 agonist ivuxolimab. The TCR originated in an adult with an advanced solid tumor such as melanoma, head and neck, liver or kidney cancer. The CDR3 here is CASSLGGTSGGDTQYF. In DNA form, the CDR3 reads TGTGCCAGCAGCTTAGGTGGGACTAGCGGTGGAGATACGCAGTATTTT. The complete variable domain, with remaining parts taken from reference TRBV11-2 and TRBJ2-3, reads EAGVAQSPRYKIIEKRQSVAFWCNPISGHATLYWYQQILGQGPKLLIQFQNNGVVDDSQLPKDRFSAERLKGVDSTLKIQPAKLEDSAVYLCASSLGGTSGGDTQYFGPGTRLTVL.